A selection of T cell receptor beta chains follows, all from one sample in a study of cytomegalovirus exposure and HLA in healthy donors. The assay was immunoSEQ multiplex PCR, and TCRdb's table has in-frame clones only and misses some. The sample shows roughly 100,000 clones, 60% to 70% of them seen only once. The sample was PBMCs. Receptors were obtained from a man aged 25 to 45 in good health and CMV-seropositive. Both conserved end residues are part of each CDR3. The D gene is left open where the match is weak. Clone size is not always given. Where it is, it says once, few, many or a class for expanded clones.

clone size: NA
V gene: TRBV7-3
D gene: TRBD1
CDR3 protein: CASSLQGASEAFF

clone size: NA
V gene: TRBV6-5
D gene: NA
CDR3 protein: CASSWGPVGDGYTF

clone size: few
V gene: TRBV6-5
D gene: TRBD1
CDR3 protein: CASSYNRGAEAFF

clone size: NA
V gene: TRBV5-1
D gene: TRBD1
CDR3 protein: CASSEGQGASEQFF

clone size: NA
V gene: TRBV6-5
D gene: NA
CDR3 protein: CASSFILGARSPLHF

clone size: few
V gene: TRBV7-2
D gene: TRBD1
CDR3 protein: CASSLGGGSGELFF

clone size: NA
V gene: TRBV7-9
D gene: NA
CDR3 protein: CASSFPSRETATNEKLFF

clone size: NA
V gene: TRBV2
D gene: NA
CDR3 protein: CASGGYTEAFF

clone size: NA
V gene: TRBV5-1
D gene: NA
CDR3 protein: CASSLGGKPNEKLFF

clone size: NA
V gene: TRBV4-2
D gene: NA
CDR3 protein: CASSQVWGLQDTQYF

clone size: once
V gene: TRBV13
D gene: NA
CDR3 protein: CASSFYTGEYGYTF

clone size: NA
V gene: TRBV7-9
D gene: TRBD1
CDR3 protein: CASRSTGNPGNTIYF

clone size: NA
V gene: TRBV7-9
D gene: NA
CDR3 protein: CASSLLGHNQPQHF

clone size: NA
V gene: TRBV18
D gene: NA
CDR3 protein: CASSPGGGAYNEQFF

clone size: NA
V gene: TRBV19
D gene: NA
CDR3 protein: CASRYPDRNTEAFF

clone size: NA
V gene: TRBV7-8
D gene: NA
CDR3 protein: CASSLRVGQGSNYGYTF

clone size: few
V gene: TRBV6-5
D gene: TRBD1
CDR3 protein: CASKTGNEKLFF

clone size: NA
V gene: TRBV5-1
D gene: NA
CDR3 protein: CASSLARGIDEQYF

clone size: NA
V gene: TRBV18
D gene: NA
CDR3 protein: CASSPPLTIGEQYF

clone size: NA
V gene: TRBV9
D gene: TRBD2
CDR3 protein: CASSYYPGLSSNTGELFF

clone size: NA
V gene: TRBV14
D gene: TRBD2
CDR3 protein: CASSQGLAGGNEQFF

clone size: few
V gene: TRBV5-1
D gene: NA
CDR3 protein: CASSLVPENEQYF

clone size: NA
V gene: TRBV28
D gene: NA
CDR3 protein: CASSLRTVIYEQYF

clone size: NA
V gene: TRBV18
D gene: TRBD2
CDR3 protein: CASSPFTSGSYNEQFF

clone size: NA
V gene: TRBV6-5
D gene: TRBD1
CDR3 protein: CASRQGAVEKLFF

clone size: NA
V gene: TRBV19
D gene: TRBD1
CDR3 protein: CASKEQGYFYGYTF

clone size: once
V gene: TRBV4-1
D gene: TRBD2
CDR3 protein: CASSQKPAGISYNEQFF

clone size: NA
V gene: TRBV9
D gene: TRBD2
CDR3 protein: CASSRSGGGGTDTQYF

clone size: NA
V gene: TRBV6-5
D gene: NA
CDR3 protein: CASSQEGVNNEQYF